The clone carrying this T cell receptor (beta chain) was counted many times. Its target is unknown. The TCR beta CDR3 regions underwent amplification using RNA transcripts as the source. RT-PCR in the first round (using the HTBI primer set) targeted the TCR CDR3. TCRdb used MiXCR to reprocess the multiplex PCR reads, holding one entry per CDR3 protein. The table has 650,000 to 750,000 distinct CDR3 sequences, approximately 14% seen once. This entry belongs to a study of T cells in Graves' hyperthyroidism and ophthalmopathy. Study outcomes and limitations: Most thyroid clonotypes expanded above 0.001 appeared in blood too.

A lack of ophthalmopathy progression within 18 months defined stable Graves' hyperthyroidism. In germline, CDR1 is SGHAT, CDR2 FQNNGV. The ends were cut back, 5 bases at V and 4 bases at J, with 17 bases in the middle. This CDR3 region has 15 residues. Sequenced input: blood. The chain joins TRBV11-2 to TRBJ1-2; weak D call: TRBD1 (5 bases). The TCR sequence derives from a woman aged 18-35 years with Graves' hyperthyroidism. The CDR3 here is CASSIVAGRAYGYTF. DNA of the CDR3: TGTGCCAGCAGCATTGTAGCAGGGAGGGCCTATGGCTACACCTTC.